These 11 T cell receptor beta chains came from one sample sequenced in a study of T cells after posttransplantation cyclophosphamide. Assay: immunoSEQ multiplex PCR; the TCRdb copy retains only in-frame clones and omits some. The sample has about 66,000 clones; roughly 95% are singletons. The sample comprised PBMCs. These receptors originate from a woman in her thirties in good health and a related stem cell transplant donor.

V gene TRBV4-3 combines with J gene TRBJ1-2; D call uncertain. The ends were cut back, 0 bases at V and 0 bases at J, with 8 bases in the middle. The CDR3 loop spans 15 amino acids. The germline CDR1 and CDR2 sequences are LGHNA and YSLEER. The CDR3 DNA sequence: TGCGCCAGCAGCCAAGACGCCGTTTCTAACTATGGCTACACCTTC. Translation: CASSQDAVSNYGYTF.

CDR3: CASSIEGGTSYEQYF. The CDR3 nucleotides are TGTGCCAGTAGTATAGAGGGAGGGACATCCTACGAGCAGTACTTC. The chain carries TRBV19 and TRBJ2-7, with D maybe TRBD2 (7 bases). The germline V gene has CDR1 LNHDA and CDR2 SQIVND (reference sequence). V lost 0 bases and J 1 base, leaving 10 bases between the germline ends. The CDR3 is made up of 15 amino acids. The entire variable domain, with the rest obtained from reference TRBV19 and TRBJ2-7, is as follows: DGGITQSPKYLFRKEGQNVTLSCEQNLNHDAMYWYRQDPGQGLRLIYYSQIVNDFQKGDIAEGYSVSREKKESFPLTVTSAQKNPTAFYLCASSIEGGTSYEQYFGPGTRLTVT.

The sample holds one count of this clone. The gene calls are TRBV7-2 and TRBJ1-6; D call uncertain. V lost 1 base, J lost 0 bases, and 7 bases lay in between. From germline, CDR1 is SGHTA and CDR2 FQGNSA. The CDR3 runs 16 residues. The CDR3 spells CASSLEESSYNSPLHF. For the CDR3, the DNA is TGTGCCAGCAGCTTAGAAGAAAGCTCCTATAATTCACCCCTCCACTTT.

V and J are TRBV6-5 and TRBJ1-4; no firm D call. CDR1 and CDR2 (germline): MNHEY, SVGAGI. Trimming took 6 bases from V and 5 from J, leaving 13 bases between them. The CDR3 loop spans 14 amino acids. The CDR3 loop reads CASSPDGWNEKLFF. The CDR3 bases are TGTGCCAGCAGCCCCGACGGATGGAATGAAAAACTGTTTTTT.

This sequence joins TRBV28 and TRBJ1-5; tentatively, D is TRBD1 (5 bases). V lost 1 base and J lost 4, with 8 bases in between. The CDR3 spans 14 residues. CDR1 and CDR2 (germline): MDHEN, SYDVKM. CDR3 coding DNA: TGTGCCAGCAGTTTATCAGGGTGGAATCAGCCCCAGCATTTT. Translation gives CASSLSGWNQPQHF.

The chain employs TRBV20-1 and TRBJ2-5, with D uncertain. Trimming took off 6 bases at V and 0 bases at J, with 5 bases between the two ends. CDR1 is DFQATT and CDR2 is SNEGSKA in the germline V gene (reference sequence). CDR3 length equals 11 residues. CDR3 residues: CSALYQETQYF. The CDR3 bases are TGCAGTGCCCTCTACCAAGAGACCCAGTACTTC.

The CDR3 DNA is TGTGCCAGCAGCTTAGAGACAGGGGGTAATTCACCCCTCCACTTT. Amino acid sequence: CASSLETGGNSPLHF. V gene TRBV13 combines with J gene TRBJ1-6; 9 bases agree with TRBD1. Germline CDR1 PRHDT, CDR2 FYEKMQ (reference sequence). CDR3 size: 15 residues. Trimming removed 1 base from V and 6 bases from J; junction bases left unmatched: 1. Full variable domain (rest looked up from reference TRBV13 and TRBJ1-6): AAGVIQSPRHLIKEKRETATLKCYPIPRHDTVYWYQQGPGQDPQFLISFYEKMQSDKGSIPDRFSAQQFSDYHSELNMSSLELGDSALYFCASSLETGGNSPLHFGNGTRLTVT.

The gene calls are TRBV6-6 and TRBJ2-7; D possibly corresponds to TRBD2 (5 bases). Deletions cut 8 bases from V and 5 bases from J, with 13 bases between. Per the germline V gene, CDR1 is MNHNY and CDR2 is SVGAGI (reference sequence). The CDR3 sequence is 12 residues long. The CDR3 DNA sequence: TGTGCCAGCGGCTCAACGCGGGACGAGCAGTACTTC. Protein product: CASGSTRDEQYF.

This rearrangement joins TRBV20-1 to TRBJ1-2; D possibly corresponds to TRBD1 (5 bases). CDR1 is DFQATT and CDR2 is SNEGSKA in the germline V gene (reference sequence). The CDR3 is 11 amino acids. V gave up 8 bases and J gave up 8 bases, with 15 bases separating them. CDR3 in amino acids: CSIYVGRGYTF. The CDR3, as DNA: TGCAGTATCTATGTGGGGCGAGGCTACACCTTC.

This clone was picked up one time. The chain links TRBV6-6 to TRBJ2-7; maybe TRBD1 (5 bases). Trimming left V 2 bases short and J 0 bases short, with 11 bases between. Germline-derived CDR1 and CDR2 are MNHNY and SVGAGI (reference sequence). The CDR3 runs to 15 residues. The CDR3 region is CASSYPQTVSYEQYF. In DNA, the CDR3 is TGTGCCAGCAGTTACCCCCAGACAGTCTCCTACGAGCAGTACTTC.

V usage is TRBV7-2 and J usage is TRBJ1-2; D remains unclear. The ends were cut back, 2 bases at V and 4 bases at J, with 2 bases in the middle. The CDR3 covers 11 residues. Germline V gives CDR1 SGHTA, CDR2 FQGNSA. The CDR3 sequence: CASSLSYGYTF. In nucleotides, the CDR3 is TGTGCCAGCAGCTTATCCTATGGCTACACCTTC.